The 6 T cell receptor beta chains presented below share a single source sample, sequenced in a study of a mutant IDH1 vaccine in newly diagnosed glioma. Assay: immunoSEQ multiplex PCR; the TCRdb copy retains only in-frame clones and omits some. The sample shows tens of thousands of clones, roughly 90% of them seen only once. The time point is: baseline, week 1 (first vaccination visit). Documented treatment: pre-vaccination baseline after standard-of-care therapy. The starting material was PBMCs, obtained from a glioma patient treated with radiotherapy, temozolomide or both. The source of these receptors is a man aged 18 to 35 with glioma.

In DNA form, the CDR3 reads TGCGCCAGCAGCCAAGATATGGGGACGGGGAACACTGAAGCTTTCTTT. Its translation: CASSQDMGTGNTEAFF. The V call is TRBV4-1, the J call TRBJ1-1; D may be TRBD1 (5 bases). Between the trimmed V and J ends, which lost 0 bases and 1 base, there was a span of 12 bases. CDR1 is MGHRA and CDR2 is YSYEKL in the germline V gene. The CDR3 runs to 16 residues.

V usage is TRBV7-2 and J usage is TRBJ1-4; D ambiguous. V was trimmed by 2 bases and J by 1 base, leaving 8 bases between them. Germline V gene data show CDR1 as SGHTA and CDR2 as FQGNSA. This CDR3 comprises 15 residues. This CDR3 is CASSLQGLTNEKLFF. The CDR3 DNA sequence: TGTGCCAGCAGCTTACAAGGCTTAACTAATGAAAAACTGTTTTTT.

This chain connects TRBV10-3 to TRBJ1-3; D unresolved. CDR1 and CDR2 from the germline V gene are ENHRY and SYGVKD. V shed 3 bases and J shed 6 bases, with 9 bases lying between them. The CDR3 is 13 residues long. In DNA form, the CDR3 reads TGTGCCATCAGTGACGGTTCGGCAAACACCATATATTTT. Translation: CAISDGSANTIYF.

This chain links TRBV6-1 with TRBJ1-1, with 7 bases lining up with TRBD1. This CDR3 has 11 residues. Germline CDR1 MNHNS, CDR2 SASEGT. J was trimmed by 5 bases and V by 8 bases; bases with no gene match: 2. DNA of the CDR3: TGTGCCAGCTTACAGGGGACTGAAGCTTTCTTT. This translates into CASLQGTEAFF.

This rearrangement joins TRBV6-1 to TRBJ2-7, with 8 bases identical to TRBD1. Germline lookup yields CDR1 MNHNS and CDR2 SASEGT. The CDR3 runs to 15 residues. Germline trimming cut 3 bases from V and 1 base from J; bases unmatched to any gene: 5. CDR3 sequence (DNA): TGTGCCAGCAGTGACGGACAGGGAGAATCCTACGAGCAGTACTTC. The encoded protein is CASSDGQGESYEQYF.

This clone was seen a single time. At the DNA level, this CDR3 is encoded by other sequences in the same sample as well. The rearrangement joins TRBV28 to TRBJ2-2, with unresolved D. CDR1 and CDR2 from the germline V gene are MDHEN and SYDVKM. The CDR3 is 12 amino acids. The ends were cut back, 6 bases at V and 5 bases at J, with 7 bases in the middle. This CDR3 is CASSRTTGELFF. The CDR3 bases are TGTGCCAGCAGCCGGACGACCGGGGAGCTGTTTTTT.